The clone carrying this T cell receptor (beta chain) was observed a handful of times. The data stem from a study of T cells after yellow fever vaccination. On the study more broadly: Preparation of fractions with low cell numbers was performed using SMART-Seq v4 Ultra Low Input.

TCRdb re-analysed the 5' RACE reads in MiXCR, keeping a single row per CDR3 protein. Counted here are about 96,000 distinct CDR3 sequences, approximately 8.4% occurring once; the ten biggest clones make up 16%. Study-level points and caveats: Reappearing after the booster were most of the clones from primary vaccination (roughly 95% CD4, 85% to 90% CD8). Though it reached lower strength, the secondary response hit its peak faster, day 5 versus 15.

Specimen: CD8+ T cells not binding an NS4B(214-222) dextramer, sorted from PBMCs, collected less than 16 days after the first yellow fever vaccination. The TCR sequence derives from a man aged 18 to 29 who received the YFV17D yellow fever vaccine.

DNA for the CDR3: TGTGCCAGCAGCTTAGCCGGGACAGTCCAAGAGACCCAGTACTTC. Its translation: CASSLAGTVQETQYF. This chain uses TRBV7-9 with TRBJ2-5, with 7 bases identical to TRBD1. Trimming removed 0 bases from V and 1 base from J; junction bases left unmatched: 2. This CDR3 contains 15 residues. The germline V gene has CDR1 SEHNR and CDR2 FQNEAQ (reference sequence).